The clone carrying this TCR beta chain was detected ten times or more. V gave up 3 bases and J gave up 9 bases, with 9 bases separating them. The germline V gene has CDR1 LGHNT and CDR2 FRNRAP. CDR3 length: 12 residues. The study profiled TCR beta VDJ and CDR3 using genomic DNA as template. Via MiXCR, TCRdb re-called the reads, giving one row per CDR3 protein. The sample holds 200,000 to 250,000 distinct CDR3 sequences, approximately 60% seen once. These data originate in a study of CD8+CD57+ T cells in acquired aplastic anemia. Study-wide context: Sorted CD4+ and CD8+ cells gave a mean 3.2 ug DNA, range roughly 0.2 to 27.4 ug.

This TCR was sampled from a human donor in good health. V and J are TRBV12-5 and TRBJ2-1; maybe TRBD2 (6 bases). The specimen sequenced was sorted CD4+, CD8+, or CD8+CD57+ T cells (not recorded which) from PBMCs. The CDR3 DNA follows: TGTGCTAGTGGTTTTGGAGGGAGTGAGCAGTTCTTC. Protein: CASGFGGSEQFF.